Shown below are 2 T cell receptor beta chains from a single sample sequenced in a study of blood T cell repertoires in COVID-19. The protocol was immunoSEQ multiplex PCR, while the TCRdb copy is restricted to in-frame clones and leaves out a portion. Of around 270,000 clones in the sample, 80% to 90% were seen once. The sequenced material came from peripheral blood. The receptors shown here come from a man aged 40-49 years with acute or convalescent COVID-19.

The genes are TRBV10-2 and TRBJ1-3; D gene uncertain. The germline gives CDR1 WSHSY, CDR2 SAAADI. The CDR3 is 15 residues long. The V gene lost 8 bases and the J gene lost 0 bases, with 14 bases spanning the gap. As DNA, the CDR3 is TGCGCCAGCGGCATCCTAGAAAGCTCTGGAAACACCATATATTTT. Encoded protein: CASGILESSGNTIYF.

The V call is TRBV5-1, the J call TRBJ1-2; TRBD1 matches 10 bases. In germline, CDR1 is SGHRS, CDR2 YFSETQ. CDR3 length: 14 amino acids. The V and J ends lost 3 bases and 8 bases, in that order; junction bases with no gene match: 7. CDR3: CASSSSGTGEGYTF. As DNA, the CDR3 is TGCGCCAGCAGCTCCAGTGGGACAGGGGAAGGCTACACCTTC.